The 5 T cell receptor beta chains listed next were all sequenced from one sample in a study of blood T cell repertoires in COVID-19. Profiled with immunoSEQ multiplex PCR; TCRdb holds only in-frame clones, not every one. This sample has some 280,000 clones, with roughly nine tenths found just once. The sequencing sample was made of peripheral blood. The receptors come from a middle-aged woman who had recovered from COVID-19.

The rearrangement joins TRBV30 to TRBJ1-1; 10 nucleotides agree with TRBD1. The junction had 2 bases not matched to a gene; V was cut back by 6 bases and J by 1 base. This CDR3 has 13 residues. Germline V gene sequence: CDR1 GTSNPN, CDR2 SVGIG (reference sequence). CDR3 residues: CACRTGGNTEAFF. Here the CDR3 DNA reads TGTGCCTGCCGGACAGGGGGGAACACTGAAGCTTTCTTT.

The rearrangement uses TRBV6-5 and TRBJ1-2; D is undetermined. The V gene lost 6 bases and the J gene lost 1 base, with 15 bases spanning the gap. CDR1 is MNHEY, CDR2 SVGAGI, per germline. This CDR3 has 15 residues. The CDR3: CASSQTGVGNYGYTF. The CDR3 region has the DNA TGTGCCAGCAGCCAAACGGGTGTTGGTAACTATGGCTACACCTTC.

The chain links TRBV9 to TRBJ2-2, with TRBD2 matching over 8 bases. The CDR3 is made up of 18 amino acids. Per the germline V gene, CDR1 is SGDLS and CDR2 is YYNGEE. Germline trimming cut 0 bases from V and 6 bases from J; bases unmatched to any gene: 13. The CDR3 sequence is CASSVGAGGTSAPGELFF. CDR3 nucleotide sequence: TGTGCCAGCAGCGTAGGGGCGGGAGGTACGTCTGCCCCCGGGGAGCTGTTTTTT.

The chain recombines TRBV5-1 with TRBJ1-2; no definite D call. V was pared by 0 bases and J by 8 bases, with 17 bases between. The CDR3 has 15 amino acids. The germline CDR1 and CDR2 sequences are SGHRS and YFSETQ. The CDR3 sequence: CASSLAGEAGRGYTF. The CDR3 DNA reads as TGCGCCAGCAGCTTGGCCGGGGAGGCCGGACGGGGCTACACCTTC.

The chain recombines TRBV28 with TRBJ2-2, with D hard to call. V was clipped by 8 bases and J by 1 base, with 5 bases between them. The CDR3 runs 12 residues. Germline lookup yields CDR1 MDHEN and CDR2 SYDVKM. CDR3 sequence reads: CASVGNTGELFF. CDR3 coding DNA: TGTGCCAGCGTCGGGAACACCGGGGAGCTGTTTTTT.